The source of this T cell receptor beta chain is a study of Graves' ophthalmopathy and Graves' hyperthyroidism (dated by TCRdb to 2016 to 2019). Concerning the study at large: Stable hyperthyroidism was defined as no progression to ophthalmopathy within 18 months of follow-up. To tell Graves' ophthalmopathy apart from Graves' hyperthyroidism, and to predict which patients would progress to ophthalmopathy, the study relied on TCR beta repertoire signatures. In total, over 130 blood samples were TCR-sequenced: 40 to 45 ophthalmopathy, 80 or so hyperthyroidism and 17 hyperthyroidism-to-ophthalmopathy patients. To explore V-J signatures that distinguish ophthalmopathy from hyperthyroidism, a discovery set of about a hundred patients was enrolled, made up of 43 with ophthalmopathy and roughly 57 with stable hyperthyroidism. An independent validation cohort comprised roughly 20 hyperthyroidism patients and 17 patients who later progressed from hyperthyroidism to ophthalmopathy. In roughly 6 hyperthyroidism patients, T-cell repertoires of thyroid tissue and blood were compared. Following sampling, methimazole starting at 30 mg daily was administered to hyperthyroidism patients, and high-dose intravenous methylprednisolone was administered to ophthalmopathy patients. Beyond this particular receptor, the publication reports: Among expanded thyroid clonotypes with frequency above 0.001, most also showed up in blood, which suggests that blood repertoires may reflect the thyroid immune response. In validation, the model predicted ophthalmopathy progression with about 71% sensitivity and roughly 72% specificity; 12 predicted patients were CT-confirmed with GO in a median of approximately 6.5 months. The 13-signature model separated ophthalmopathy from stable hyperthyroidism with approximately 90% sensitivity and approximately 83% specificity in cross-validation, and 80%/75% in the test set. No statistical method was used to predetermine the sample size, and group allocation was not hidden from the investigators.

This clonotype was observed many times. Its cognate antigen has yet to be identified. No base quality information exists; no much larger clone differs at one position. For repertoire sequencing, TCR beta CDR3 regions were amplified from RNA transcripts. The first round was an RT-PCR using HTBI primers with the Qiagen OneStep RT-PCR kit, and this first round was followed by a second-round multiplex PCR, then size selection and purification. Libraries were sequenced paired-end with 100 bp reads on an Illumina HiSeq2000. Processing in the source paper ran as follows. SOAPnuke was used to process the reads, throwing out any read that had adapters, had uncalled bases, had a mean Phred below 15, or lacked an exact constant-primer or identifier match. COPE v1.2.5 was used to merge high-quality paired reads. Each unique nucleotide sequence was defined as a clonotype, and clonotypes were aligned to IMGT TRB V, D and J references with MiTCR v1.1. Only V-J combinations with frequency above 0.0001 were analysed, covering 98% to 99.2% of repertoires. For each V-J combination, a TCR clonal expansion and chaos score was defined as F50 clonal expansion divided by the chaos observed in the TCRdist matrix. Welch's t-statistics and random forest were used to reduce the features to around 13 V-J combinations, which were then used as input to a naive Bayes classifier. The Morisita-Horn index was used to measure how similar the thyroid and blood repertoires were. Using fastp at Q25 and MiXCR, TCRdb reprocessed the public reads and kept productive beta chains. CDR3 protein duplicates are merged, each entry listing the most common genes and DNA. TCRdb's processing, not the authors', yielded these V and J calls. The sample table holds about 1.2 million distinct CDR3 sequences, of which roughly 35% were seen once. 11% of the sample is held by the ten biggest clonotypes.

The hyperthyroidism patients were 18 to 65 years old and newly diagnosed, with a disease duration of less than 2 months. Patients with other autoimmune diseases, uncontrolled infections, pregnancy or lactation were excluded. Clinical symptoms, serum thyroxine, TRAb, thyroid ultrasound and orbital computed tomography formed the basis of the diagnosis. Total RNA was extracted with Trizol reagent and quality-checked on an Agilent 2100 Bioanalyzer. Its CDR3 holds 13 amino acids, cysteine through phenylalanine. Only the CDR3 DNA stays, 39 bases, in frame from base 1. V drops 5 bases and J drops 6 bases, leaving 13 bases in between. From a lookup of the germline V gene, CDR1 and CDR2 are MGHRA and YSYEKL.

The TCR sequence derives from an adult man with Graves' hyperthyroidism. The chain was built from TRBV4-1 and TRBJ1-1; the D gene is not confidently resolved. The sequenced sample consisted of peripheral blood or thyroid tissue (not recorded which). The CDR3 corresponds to CASSGALRSEAFF. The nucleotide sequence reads TGCGCCAGCAGCGGAGCCCTTCGTTCTGAAGCTTTCTTT.